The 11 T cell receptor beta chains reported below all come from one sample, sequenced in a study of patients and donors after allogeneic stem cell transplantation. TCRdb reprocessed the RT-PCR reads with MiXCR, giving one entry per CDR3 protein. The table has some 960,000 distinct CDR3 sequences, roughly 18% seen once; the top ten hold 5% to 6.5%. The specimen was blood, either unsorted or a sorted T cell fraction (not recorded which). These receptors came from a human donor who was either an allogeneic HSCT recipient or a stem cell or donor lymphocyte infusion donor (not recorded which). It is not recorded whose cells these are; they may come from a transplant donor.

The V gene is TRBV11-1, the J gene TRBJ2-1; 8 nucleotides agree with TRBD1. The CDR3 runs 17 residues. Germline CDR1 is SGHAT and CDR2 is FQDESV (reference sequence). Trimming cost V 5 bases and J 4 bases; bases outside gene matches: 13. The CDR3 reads CASSTRLRDRKYNEQFF. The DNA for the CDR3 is TGTGCCAGCAGCACAAGACTCCGGGACAGGAAGTACAATGAGCAGTTCTTC.

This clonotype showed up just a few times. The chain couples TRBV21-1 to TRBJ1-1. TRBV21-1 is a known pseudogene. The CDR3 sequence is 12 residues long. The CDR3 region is CASSTGKRGAFF. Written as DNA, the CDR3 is TGTGCCAGCAGCACAGGGAAGCGGGGAGCTTTCTTT.

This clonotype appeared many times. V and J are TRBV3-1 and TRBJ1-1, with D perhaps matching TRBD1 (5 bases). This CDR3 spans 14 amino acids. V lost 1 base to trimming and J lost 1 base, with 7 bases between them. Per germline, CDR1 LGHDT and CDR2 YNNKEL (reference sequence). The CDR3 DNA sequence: TGTGCCAGCAGCCAAGTGAGGGGGAACACTGAAGCTTTCTTT. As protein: CASSQVRGNTEAFF.

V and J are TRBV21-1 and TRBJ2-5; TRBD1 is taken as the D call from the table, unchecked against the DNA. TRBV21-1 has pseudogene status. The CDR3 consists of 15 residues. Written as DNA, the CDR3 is TGTGCCAGCAGCGTGACGACAGGGGTGGAGGAGACCCAGTACTTC. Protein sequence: CASSVTTGVEETQYF.

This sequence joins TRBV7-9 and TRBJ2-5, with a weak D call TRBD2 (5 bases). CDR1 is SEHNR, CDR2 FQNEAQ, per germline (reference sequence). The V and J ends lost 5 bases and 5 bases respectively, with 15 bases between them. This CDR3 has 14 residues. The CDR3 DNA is TGTGCCAGCAGCCACCGCGGGTTGAGGGAGACCCAGTACTTC. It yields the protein CASSHRGLRETQYF.

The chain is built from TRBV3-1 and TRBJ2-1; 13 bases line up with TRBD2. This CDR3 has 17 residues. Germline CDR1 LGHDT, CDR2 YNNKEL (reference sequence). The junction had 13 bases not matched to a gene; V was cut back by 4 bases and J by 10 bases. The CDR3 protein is CASSPTLRLAGGGEQFF. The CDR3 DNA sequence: TGTGCCAGCAGCCCGACACTCAGACTAGCGGGAGGCGGGGAGCAGTTCTTC.

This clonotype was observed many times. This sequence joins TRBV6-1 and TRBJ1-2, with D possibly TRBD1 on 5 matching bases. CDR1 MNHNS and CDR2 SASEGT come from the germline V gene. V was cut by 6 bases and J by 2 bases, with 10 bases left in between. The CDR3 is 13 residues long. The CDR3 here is CASSRQSNYGYTF. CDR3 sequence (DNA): TGTGCCAGCAGCAGACAGAGCAACTATGGCTACACCTTC.

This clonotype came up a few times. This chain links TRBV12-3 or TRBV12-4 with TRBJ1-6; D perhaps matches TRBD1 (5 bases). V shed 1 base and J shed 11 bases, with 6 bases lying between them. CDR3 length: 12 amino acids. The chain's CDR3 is CASSLGQTPLHF. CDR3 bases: TGTGCCAGCAGTTTAGGACAGACACCCCTCCACTTT.

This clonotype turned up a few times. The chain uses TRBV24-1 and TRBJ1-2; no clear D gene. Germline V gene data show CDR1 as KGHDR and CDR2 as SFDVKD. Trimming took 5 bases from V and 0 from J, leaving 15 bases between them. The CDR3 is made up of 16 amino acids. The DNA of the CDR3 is TGTGCCACCAGTGCCGCCTTTGACGAACCTAACTATGGCTACACCTTC. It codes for CATSAAFDEPNYGYTF.

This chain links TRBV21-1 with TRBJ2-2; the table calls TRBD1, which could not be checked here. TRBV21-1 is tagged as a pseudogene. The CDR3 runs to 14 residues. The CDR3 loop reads CASSPPQGPGELFF. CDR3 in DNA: TGTGCCAGCAGCCCCCCCCAGGGACCCGGGGAGCTGTTTTTT.

Written as DNA, the CDR3 is TGTGCCAGCAGCGTCCTCCCAGGAGGCGAGCAGTACTTC. Its translation: CASSVLPGGEQYF. The chain employs TRBV9 and TRBJ2-7; maybe TRBD2 (5 bases). The CDR3 covers 13 residues. Between the trimmed V and J ends, which lost 2 bases and 6 bases, there was a span of 12 bases. Looked up from germline, CDR1 is SGDLS and CDR2 is YYNGEE.